This passage covers 6 T cell receptor beta chains from one sample sequenced in a study of regulatory T cells in long-lasting Graves disease. As to time point: persistent/refractory GD, antithyroid drugs over 5 years with positive TRAb. Extracted RNA from PBMCs served as the source of the TCR library. Building the TCR beta libraries relied on iRepertoire HTBI primers, and CDR3 regions underwent Arm-PCR. TCRdb independently ran MiXCR on the multiplex PCR reads; one entry per CDR3 protein. The sample holds around 300,000 distinct CDR3 sequences, around 23% seen once. Sequences were derived from peripheral blood mononuclear cells (PBMCs), sampled when the disease was refractory, from a patient treated with antithyroid drugs. These TCRs come from a female donor with Graves disease.

The sample holds many counts of this clonotype. The V gene is TRBV6-1, the J gene TRBJ1-2; a possible D gene is TRBD1 (6 bases). The CDR3 length is 15 residues. V lost 6 bases, J lost 2 bases, and 16 bases lay in between. In germline, CDR1 is MNHNS, CDR2 SASEGT. CDR3: CASRMTGDLNYGYTF. Written as DNA, the CDR3 is TGTGCCAGCAGGATGACAGGAGACCTAAACTATGGCTACACCTTC.

This clonotype was seen repeatedly, ten times or more. The chain employs TRBV20-1 and TRBJ1-5; no reliable D call. Trimming took 5 bases from V and 2 from J, leaving 10 bases between them. Germline V gene sequence: CDR1 DFQATT, CDR2 SNEGSKA (reference sequence). The length of the CDR3 is 13 residues. The CDR3 coding sequence is TGCAGTGCTCCTCTTACGGGCAATCAGCCCCAGCATTTT. As protein: CSAPLTGNQPQHF.

This clonotype was counted between two and nine times. The J gene is TRBJ2-7, the V gene TRBV5-1; D is unresolved. CDR1 is SGHRS, CDR2 YFSETQ, per germline. The CDR3 runs to 13 residues. Trimming removed 0 bases from V and 5 bases from J, with 9 bases in between. The DNA for the CDR3 is TGCGCCAGCAGCTTGGGAGCCAACCACGAGCAGTACTTC. Translating gives CASSLGANHEQYF.

On this clonotype itself: A read error is possible here, since a much larger clone lies one base away. V usage is TRBV27 and J usage is TRBJ2-2, with D unresolved. Trimming stripped 2 bases from V and 7 bases from J, with 14 bases between. The germline CDR1 and CDR2 sequences are MNHEY and SMNVEV (reference sequence). The CDR3 spans 15 residues. DNA for the CDR3: TGTGCCAGCAGTTTACAGGTAGCCCTCGTCGGGGAGCTGTTTTTT. As protein: CASSLQVALVGELFF.

In this sample, this clonotype turned up many times. V and J are TRBV20-1 and TRBJ2-7, with 9 nucleotides matching TRBD2. The germline V gene has CDR1 DFQATT and CDR2 SNEGSKA (reference sequence). The J segment lost 5 bases and the V segment lost 7 bases, leaving 9 bases of the junction unmatched. This CDR3 is built from 13 residues. The CDR3 reads CSVPHRTSDEQYF. Here the CDR3 DNA reads TGCAGTGTCCCCCACCGGACTAGCGACGAGCAGTACTTC.

In this sample, this clonotype turned up a few times. The V and J genes are TRBV20-1 and TRBJ2-5; D ambiguous. V lost 2 bases to trimming and J lost 0 bases, with 7 bases between them. CDR3 size: 13 residues. Germline V CDR1 and CDR2: DFQATT, SNEGSKA (reference sequence). This CDR3 reads CSARHPYQETQYF. The CDR3 bases are TGCAGTGCTAGACACCCGTACCAAGAGACCCAGTACTTC.